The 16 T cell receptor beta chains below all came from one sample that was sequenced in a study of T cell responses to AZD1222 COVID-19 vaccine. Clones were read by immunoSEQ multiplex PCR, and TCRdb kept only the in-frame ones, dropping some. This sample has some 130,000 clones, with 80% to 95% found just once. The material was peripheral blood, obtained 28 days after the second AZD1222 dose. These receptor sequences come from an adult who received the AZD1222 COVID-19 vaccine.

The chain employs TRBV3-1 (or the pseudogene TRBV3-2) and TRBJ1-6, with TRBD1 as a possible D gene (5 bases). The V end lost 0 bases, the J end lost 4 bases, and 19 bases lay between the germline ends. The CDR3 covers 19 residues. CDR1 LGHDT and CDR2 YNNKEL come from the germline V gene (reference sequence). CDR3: CASSQDNGQGRLYNSPLHF. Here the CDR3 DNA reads TGTGCCAGCAGCCAAGACAACGGGCAGGGCAGGCTTTATAATTCACCCCTCCACTTT.

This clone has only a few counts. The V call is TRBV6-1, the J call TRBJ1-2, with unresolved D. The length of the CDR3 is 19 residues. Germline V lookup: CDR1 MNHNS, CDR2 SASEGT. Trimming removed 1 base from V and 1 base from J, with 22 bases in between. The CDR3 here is CASSEGSERVRKLNYGYTF. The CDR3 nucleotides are TGTGCCAGCAGTGAAGGGTCAGAGAGGGTCAGGAAACTTAACTATGGCTACACCTTC.

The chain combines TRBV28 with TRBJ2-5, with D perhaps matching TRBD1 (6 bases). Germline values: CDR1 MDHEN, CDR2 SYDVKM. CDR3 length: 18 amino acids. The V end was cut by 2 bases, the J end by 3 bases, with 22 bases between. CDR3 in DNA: TGTGCCAGCAGTTTACCAAACCCCAGGGGAGAGAGGGAAGAGACCCAGTACTTC. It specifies CASSLPNPRGEREETQYF.

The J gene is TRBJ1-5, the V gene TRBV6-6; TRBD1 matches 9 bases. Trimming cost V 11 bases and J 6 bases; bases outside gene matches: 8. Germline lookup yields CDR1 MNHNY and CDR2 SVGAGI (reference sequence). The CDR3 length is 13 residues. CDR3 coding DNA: TGTGCCGCGGACAGGGGCCGAGCTCAGCCCCAGCATTTT. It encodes CAADRGRAQPQHF.

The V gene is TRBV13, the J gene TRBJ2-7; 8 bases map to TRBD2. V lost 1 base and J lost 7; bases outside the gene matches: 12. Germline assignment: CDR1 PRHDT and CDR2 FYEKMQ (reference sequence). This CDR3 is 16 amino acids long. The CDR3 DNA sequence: TGTGCCAGCAGCTTAGAGGCGGGGGGAGGTCTTGGAGAGCAGTACTTC. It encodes CASSLEAGGGLGEQYF.

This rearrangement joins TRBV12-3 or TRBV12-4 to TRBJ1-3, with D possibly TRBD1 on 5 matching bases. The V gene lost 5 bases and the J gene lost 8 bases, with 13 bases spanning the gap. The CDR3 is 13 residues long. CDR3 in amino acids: CASSPGEKYTIYF. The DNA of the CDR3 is TGTGCCAGCAGTCCGGGGGAGAAATACACCATATATTTT.

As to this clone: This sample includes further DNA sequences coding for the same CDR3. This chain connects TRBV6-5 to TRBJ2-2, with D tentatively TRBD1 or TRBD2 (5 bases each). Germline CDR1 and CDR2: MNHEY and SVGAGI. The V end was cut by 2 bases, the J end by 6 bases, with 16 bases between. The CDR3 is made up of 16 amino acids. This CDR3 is CASSYHWDRIAGELFF. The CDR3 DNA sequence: TGTGCCAGCAGTTACCATTGGGACCGCATCGCCGGGGAGCTGTTTTTT.

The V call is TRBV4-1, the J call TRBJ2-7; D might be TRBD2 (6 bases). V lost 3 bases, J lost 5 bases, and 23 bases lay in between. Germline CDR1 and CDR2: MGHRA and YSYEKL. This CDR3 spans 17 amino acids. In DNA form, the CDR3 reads TGCGCCAGCAGCCAGTCCATGGGGAGGTCTCAGGTCCACGAGCAGTACTTC. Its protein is CASSQSMGRSQVHEQYF.

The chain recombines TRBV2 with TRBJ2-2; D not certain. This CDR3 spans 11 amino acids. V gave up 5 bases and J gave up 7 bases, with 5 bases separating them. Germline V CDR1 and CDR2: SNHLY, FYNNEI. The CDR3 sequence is CASSFHGELFF. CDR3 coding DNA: TGTGCCAGCAGTTTTCACGGGGAGCTGTTTTTT.

The CDR3 nucleotides are TGTGCCAGTAGTAGACAGGGGGGAACCTACGAGCAGTACTTC. It specifies CASSRQGGTYEQYF. V is TRBV19 and J is TRBJ2-7, with 9 bases fitting TRBD1. Germline-derived CDR1 and CDR2 are LNHDA and SQIVND (reference sequence). Germline trimming cut 4 bases from V and 2 bases from J; bases unmatched to any gene: 3. The CDR3 has 14 residues. Drawing the rest from reference TRBV19 and TRBJ2-7, the complete variable domain is DGGITQSPKYLFRKEGQNVTLSCEQNLNHDAMYWYRQDPGQGLRLIYYSQIVNDFQKGDIAEGYSVSREKKESFPLTVTSAQKNPTAFYLCASSRQGGTYEQYFGPGTRLTVT.

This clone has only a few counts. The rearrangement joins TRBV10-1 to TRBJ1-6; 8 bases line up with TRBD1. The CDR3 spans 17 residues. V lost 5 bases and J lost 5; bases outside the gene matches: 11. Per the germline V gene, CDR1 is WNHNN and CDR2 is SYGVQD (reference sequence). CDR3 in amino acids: CASSPDRGAGNNSPLHF. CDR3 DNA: TGCGCCAGCAGTCCTGACAGGGGAGCCGGGAATAATTCACCCCTCCACTTT.

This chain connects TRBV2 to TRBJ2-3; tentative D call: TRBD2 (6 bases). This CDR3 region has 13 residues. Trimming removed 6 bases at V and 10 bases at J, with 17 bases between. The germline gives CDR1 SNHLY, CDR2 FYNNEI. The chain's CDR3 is CASREGLAGSQYF. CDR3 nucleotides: TGTGCCAGCAGGGAGGGTCTCGCAGGGTCGCAGTATTTT.

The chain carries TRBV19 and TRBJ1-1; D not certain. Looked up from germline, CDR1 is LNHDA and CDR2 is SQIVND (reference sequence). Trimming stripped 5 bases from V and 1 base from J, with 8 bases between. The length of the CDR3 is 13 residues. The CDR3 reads CASSATGNTEAFF. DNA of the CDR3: TGTGCCAGTAGTGCGACGGGGAACACTGAAGCTTTCTTT.

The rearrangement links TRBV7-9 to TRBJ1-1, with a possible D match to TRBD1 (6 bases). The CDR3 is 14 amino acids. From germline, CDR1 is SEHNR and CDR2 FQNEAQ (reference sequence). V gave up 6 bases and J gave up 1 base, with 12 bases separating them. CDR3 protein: CASRIYRENTEAFF. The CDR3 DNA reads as TGTGCCAGCAGGATATACAGGGAGAACACTGAAGCTTTCTTT.

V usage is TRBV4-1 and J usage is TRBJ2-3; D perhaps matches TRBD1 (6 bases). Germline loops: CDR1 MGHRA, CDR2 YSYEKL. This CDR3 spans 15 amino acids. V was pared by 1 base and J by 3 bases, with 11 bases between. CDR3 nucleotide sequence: TGCGCCAGCAGCCAAGGGCAGGGGCAGACAGATACGCAGTATTTT. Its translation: CASSQGQGQTDTQYF.

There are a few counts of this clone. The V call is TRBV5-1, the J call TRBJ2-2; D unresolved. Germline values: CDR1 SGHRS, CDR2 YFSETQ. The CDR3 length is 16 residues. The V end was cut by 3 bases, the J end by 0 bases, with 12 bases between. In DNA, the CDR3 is TGCGCCAGCAGCTATTATAGGCGGACGAACACCGGGGAGCTGTTTTTT. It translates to CASSYYRRTNTGELFF.